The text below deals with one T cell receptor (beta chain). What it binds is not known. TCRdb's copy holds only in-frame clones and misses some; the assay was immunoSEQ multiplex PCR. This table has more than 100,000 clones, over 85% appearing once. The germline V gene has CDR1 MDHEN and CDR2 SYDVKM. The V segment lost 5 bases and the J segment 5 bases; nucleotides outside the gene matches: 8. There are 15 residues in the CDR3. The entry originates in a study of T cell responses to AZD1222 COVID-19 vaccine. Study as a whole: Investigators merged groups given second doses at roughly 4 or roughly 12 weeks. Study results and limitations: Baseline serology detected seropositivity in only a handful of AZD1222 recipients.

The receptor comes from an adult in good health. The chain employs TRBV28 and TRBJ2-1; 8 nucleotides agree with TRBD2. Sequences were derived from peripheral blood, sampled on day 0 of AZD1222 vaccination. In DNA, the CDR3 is TGTGCCAGCAGTGGAGCGGGAGCGACCCACAATGAGCAGTTCTTC. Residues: CASSGAGATHNEQFF.